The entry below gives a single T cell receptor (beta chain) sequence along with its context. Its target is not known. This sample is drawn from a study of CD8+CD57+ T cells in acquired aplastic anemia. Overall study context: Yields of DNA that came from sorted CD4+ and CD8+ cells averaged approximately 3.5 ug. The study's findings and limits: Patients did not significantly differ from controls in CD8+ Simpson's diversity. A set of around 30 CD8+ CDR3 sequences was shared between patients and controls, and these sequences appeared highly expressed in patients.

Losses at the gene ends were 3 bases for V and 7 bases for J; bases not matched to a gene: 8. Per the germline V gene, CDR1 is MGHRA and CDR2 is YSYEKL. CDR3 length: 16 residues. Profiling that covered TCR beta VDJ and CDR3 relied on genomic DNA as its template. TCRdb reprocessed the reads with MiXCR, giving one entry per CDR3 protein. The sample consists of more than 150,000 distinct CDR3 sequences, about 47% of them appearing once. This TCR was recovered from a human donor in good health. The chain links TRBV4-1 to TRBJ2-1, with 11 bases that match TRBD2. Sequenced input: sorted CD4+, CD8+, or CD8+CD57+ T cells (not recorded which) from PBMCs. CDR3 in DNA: TGCGCCAGCAGCCACGAAACTAGCGGGAGTTGGAATGAGCAGTTCTTC. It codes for CASSHETSGSWNEQFF.